The present entry profiles one T cell receptor (beta chain) with its context. Its target is unknown. Axillary draining lymph nodes of breast cancer patients supplied the node samples. The ends lost 5 bases at V and 6 bases at J; junction bases unmatched: 12. The CDR3 length is 15 residues. From germline, CDR1 is MNHEY and CDR2 SVGAGI. This entry comes from a study of breast tumors, draining lymph nodes, adjacent tissues. In TCRdb, the multiplex PCR reads were re-called with MiXCR into one record per CDR3 protein. The data show around 140,000 distinct CDR3 sequences, with over 25% seen just once and 2.3% held by the top ten. General study results and limits: The data were judged consistent with most tumor T cells coming from lymph node and expanding in tumor.

This chain uses TRBV6-5 with TRBJ2-7; 8 bases are shared with TRBD1. The source is a female donor with breast cancer. Some clones in this sample may be carry-over from other donors' samples. The sample comprised axillary lymph node tissue. This CDR3 is CASSPDWRTGREQYF. The CDR3 nucleotides read TGTGCCAGCAGTCCAGACTGGAGGACAGGGCGCGAGCAGTACTTC.